This TCR beta chain was sequenced for a study of vaccination and CD4 T cells after COVID-19. Study details: Participants received two doses of either BNT162b2 or mRNA-1273 vaccine. Study observations and caveats: It was observed that, in convalescent patients, a median around 90% of reactive clones arose only post-vaccination.

This clonotype was observed a few times. Its target is unknown. Treatment denoted: roughly ten-day PBMC culture with coronavirus spike peptide pools or control peptides (ViraFEST assay). The Oncomine TCR Beta short-read assay generated sequence data from the DNA of cultured CD4+ T cells. The authors extracted genomic DNA from cultured CD4+ T cells. TCRdb passed the PCR reads through MiXCR, listing each CDR3 protein once. Of approximately 12,000 distinct CDR3 sequences detected, about 30% appear once; the ten largest clones hold 20% to 25%. The V gene's germline CDR1 is SGHTA and CDR2 FQGNSA. The CDR3 covers 14 residues. The V end lost 1 base, the J end lost 5 bases, and 9 bases lay between the germline ends.

Material for sequencing was cultured CD4+ T cells from blood. The rearrangement joins TRBV7-2 to TRBJ1-5; D may be TRBD1 (5 bases). The source is a human donor with COVID-19. The CDR3, as DNA: TGTGCCAGCAGCTTAGGCAGGGAGGATCAGCCCCAGCATTTT. It yields the protein CASSLGREDQPQHF.